The text below deals with one T cell receptor (beta chain). As handled by the study authors: For nucleated cells, counts were estimated from reference gene primer amplification. Sequenced by immunoSEQ multiplex PCR; TCRdb stores in-frame clones only, minus some. The V and J calls and clone size were taken over from that table, and D and trimming were inferred from the DNA. The table lists about 280,000 clones, about 85% of them singletons. Germline CDR1 reads SGHNT; CDR2 reads YYREEE (reference sequence). The CDR3 is 14 residues long. V gave up 1 base and J gave up 8 bases, with 13 bases separating them. The data were taken from a study of blood T cell repertoires in COVID-19. The wider study: PBMCs, B-cell-depleted T cells, or T cells were the source of the cDNA or gDNA that made up the material.

The TCR comes from a woman aged 45-59 years who had recovered from COVID-19. The chain joins TRBV5-4 to TRBJ2-1; D is uncertain. Sequencing was performed on PBMCs or T cells enriched from blood (not recorded which). The CDR3 reads CASSLFRERYEQFF. The CDR3, as DNA: TGTGCCAGCAGCTTGTTTAGAGAGCGTTATGAGCAGTTCTTC.